Each of the 13 T cell receptor beta chains below was sequenced from the same sample in a study of T cell responses to AZD1222 COVID-19 vaccine. Data came from immunoSEQ multiplex PCR; TCRdb stores just in-frame clones and leaves some out. The repertoire holds roughly 51,000 clones, with roughly 90% as singletons. The specimen was peripheral blood, collected 28 days after the second AZD1222 dose. The source of these receptors is an adult who received the AZD1222 COVID-19 vaccine.

The rearrangement uses TRBV7-9 and TRBJ2-3, with 9 bases identical to TRBD1. CDR3 size: 11 residues. The V segment lost 3 bases and the J segment 14 bases; nucleotides outside the gene matches: 3. Per the germline V gene, CDR1 is SEHNR and CDR2 is FQNEAQ (reference sequence). The chain's CDR3 is CASSFRDRVYF. CDR3 in DNA: TGTGCCAGCAGCTTTCGGGACAGGGTGTATTTT.

This chain links TRBV5-1 with TRBJ2-3; the match to TRBD2 covers 8 bases. The CDR3 is 14 residues long. After removal of 4 bases from V and 3 bases from J, the junction contained 4 bases not matched to a gene. Germline-derived CDR1 and CDR2 are SGHRS and YFSETQ. The CDR3 nucleotides are TGCGCCAGCAGCCCCGTAGCGGGGACAGATACGCAGTATTTT. Amino acids: CASSPVAGTDTQYF.

V is TRBV18 and J is TRBJ1-1; unclear D gene. Germline-derived CDR1 and CDR2 are KGHSH and LQKENI. CDR3 length equals 13 residues. V lost 0 bases and J lost 2, with 4 bases in between. The CDR3 reads CASSPPRNTEAFF. In DNA form, the CDR3 reads TGTGCCAGCTCACCACCAAGAAACACTGAAGCTTTCTTT.

This clone has a single count. V is TRBV5-4 and J is TRBJ2-1; TRBD2 matches 11 bases. The junction had 5 bases not matched to a gene; V was cut back by 3 bases and J by 6 bases. Germline V gene data show CDR1 as SGHNT and CDR2 as YYREEE (reference sequence). The CDR3 sequence is 15 residues long. CDR3 residues: CASSSPGTSGNEQFF. CDR3 DNA sequence: TGTGCCAGCAGCTCCCCCGGGACTAGCGGCAATGAGCAGTTCTTC.

This clone has only one observation. This chain connects TRBV19 to TRBJ1-2; the match to TRBD1 covers 7 bases. V dropped 5 bases and J dropped 7; count of bases not matched to a gene: 4. Germline V gives CDR1 LNHDA, CDR2 SQIVND (reference sequence). This CDR3 comprises 12 residues. The DNA for the CDR3 is TGTGCCAGTAGTGAACAGGGGATTGGCTACACCTTC. As protein: CASSEQGIGYTF.

The V gene is TRBV6-5, the J gene TRBJ1-1, with D tentatively TRBD1 (5 bases). The ends were cut back, 4 bases at V and 0 bases at J, with 9 bases in the middle. The V gene's germline CDR1 is MNHEY and CDR2 SVGAGI. The CDR3 runs 14 residues. Here the CDR3 DNA reads TGTGCCAGCAGTTTTCAGGGCTTGAACACTGAAGCTTTCTTT. It encodes CASSFQGLNTEAFF.

V and J are TRBV5-1 and TRBJ2-5; 8 nucleotides match TRBD1. The CDR3 sequence is 14 residues long. Trimming removed 1 base from V and 2 bases from J; junction bases left unmatched: 1. Germline values: CDR1 SGHRS, CDR2 YFSETQ. For the CDR3, the DNA is TGCGCCAGCAGCTTGACAGGGGGGCAAGAGACCCAGTACTTC. It is translated as CASSLTGGQETQYF.

In this sample, this clone turned up once. The CDR3 nucleotides read TGTGCCAGCAGCCCCGGGATAGAGTCCTACAATGAGCAGTTCTTC. This sequence encodes CASSPGIESYNEQFF. This chain joins TRBV5-4 and TRBJ2-1; TRBD2 is a possible D gene (5 bases). Germline V gene sequence: CDR1 SGHNT, CDR2 YYREEE (reference sequence). Trimming removed 4 bases at V and 1 base at J, with 12 bases between. The CDR3 contains 15 residues.

This clone came up once. The chain combines TRBV9 with TRBJ1-3, with D unclear. Germline CDR1 SGDLS, CDR2 YYNGEE. The CDR3 totals 17 residues. V lost 5 bases and J lost 0, with 18 bases in between. CDR3 sequence: CASRASTAPFSGNTIYF. The CDR3, as DNA: TGTGCCAGCAGGGCTAGTACAGCTCCCTTCTCTGGAAACACCATATATTTT.

This clone was counted once. The genes are TRBV27 and TRBJ2-5; D is uncertain. The CDR3 runs 12 residues. Trimming cost V 3 bases and J 3 bases, with 5 bases left between them. Germline V gene data show CDR1 as MNHEY and CDR2 as SMNVEV (reference sequence). CDR3 loop: CASSFFEETQYF. CDR3 coding DNA: TGTGCCAGCAGTTTTTTTGAAGAGACCCAGTACTTC.

The chain joins TRBV5-1 to TRBJ2-1; D uncertain. Germline V lookup: CDR1 SGHRS, CDR2 YFSETQ. V shed 4 bases and J shed 3 bases, with 14 bases lying between them. CDR3 length equals 15 residues. This chain's CDR3 is CASSQTFDDYNEQFF. Here the CDR3 DNA reads TGCGCCAGCAGCCAGACATTCGACGACTACAATGAGCAGTTCTTC.

The chain links TRBV12-3 or TRBV12-4 to TRBJ1-1; maybe TRBD1 (6 bases). The ends were cut back, 7 bases at V and 5 bases at J, with 14 bases in the middle. The CDR3 runs to 13 residues. The CDR3 reads CASTSLGGTEAFF. CDR3 nucleotide sequence: TGTGCCAGCACCTCGTTAGGGGGGACTGAAGCTTTCTTT.

The gene calls are TRBV11-3 and TRBJ2-3; 11 nucleotides line up with TRBD2. Germline-derived CDR1 and CDR2 are SGHNT and YENEEA. This CDR3 region has 16 residues. The trim removed 5 bases at V and 6 bases at J, leaving 10 bases unmatched. The CDR3 DNA follows: TGTGCCAGCAGCAGAGAACTAGCGGGAGCGGCCGATACGCAGTATTTT. Amino acid sequence: CASSRELAGAADTQYF.